The T cell receptor beta chain under discussion was sequenced for a study of cytomegalovirus exposure and HLA in healthy donors. The PCR made use of 60 Vbeta and 13 Jbeta primers. Data came from immunoSEQ multiplex PCR; TCRdb stores just in-frame clones and leaves some out. The table has 140,000 or so clones, approximately 80% seen once; the top ten hold 1.5% to 2%. CDR1 is MNHEY, CDR2 SVGAGI, per germline. The CDR3 sequence is 13 residues long. Trimming took 6 bases from V and 4 from J; bases not matched to a gene: 5. The V and J genes are TRBV6-5 and TRBJ2-5, with TRBD2 matching 7 bases. The clonotype originates from a woman aged 40-49 years in good health and CMV-seronegative. Sequenced material: PBMCs. DNA for the CDR3: TGTGCCAGCAGAGACTGGGGGGGAGAGACCCAGTACTTC. Amino acid sequence: CASRDWGGETQYF.